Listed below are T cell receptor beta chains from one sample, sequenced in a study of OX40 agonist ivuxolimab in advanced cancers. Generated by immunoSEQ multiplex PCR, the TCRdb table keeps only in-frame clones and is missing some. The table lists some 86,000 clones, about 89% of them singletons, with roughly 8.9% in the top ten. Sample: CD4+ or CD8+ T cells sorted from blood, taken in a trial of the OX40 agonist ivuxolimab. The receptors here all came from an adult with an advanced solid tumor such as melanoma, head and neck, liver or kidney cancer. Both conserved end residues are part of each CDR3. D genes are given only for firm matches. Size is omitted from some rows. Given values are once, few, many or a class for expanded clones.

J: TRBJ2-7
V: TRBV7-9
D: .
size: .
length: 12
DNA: TGTGCCAGCAGCTTAGGTAACGACGAGCAGTACTTC
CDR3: CASSLGNDEQYF

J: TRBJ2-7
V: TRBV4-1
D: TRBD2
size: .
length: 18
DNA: TGCGCCAGCAGCCACGATCTAGCGGGAGCGCTACGGACCTACGAGCAGTACTTC
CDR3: CASSHDLAGALRTYEQYF

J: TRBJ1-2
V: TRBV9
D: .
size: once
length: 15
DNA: TGTGCCAGCAGCGTAGACGGGAGTGGATCCTATGGCTACACCTTC
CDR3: CASSVDGSGSYGYTF

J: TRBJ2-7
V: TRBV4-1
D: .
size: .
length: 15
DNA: TGCGCCAGCAGCCAAGATCTAGGATCCGGGGACGAGCAGTACTTC
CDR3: CASSQDLGSGDEQYF

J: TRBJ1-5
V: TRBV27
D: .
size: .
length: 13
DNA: TGTGCCAGTGGATGGGGACATCGTCAGCCCCAGCATTTT
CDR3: CASGWGHRQPQHF

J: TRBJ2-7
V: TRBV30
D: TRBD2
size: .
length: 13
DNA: TGTGCCTGGAGTTTGGCGGGAGGGTCCGAGCAGTACTTC
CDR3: CAWSLAGGSEQYF

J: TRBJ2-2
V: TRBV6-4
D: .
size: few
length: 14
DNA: TGTGCCAGCAGTGATACAGCGAACACCGGGGAGCTGTTTTTT
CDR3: CASSDTANTGELFF

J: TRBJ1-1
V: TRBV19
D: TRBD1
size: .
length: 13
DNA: TGTGCCAGTAGTATGCAGGCCAGGGGGCTGTCTTTCTTT
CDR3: CASSMQARGLSFF

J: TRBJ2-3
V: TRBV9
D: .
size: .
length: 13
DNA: TGTGCCAGCAGCGTAGGGGGGGCAGATACGCAGTATTTT
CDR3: CASSVGGADTQYF

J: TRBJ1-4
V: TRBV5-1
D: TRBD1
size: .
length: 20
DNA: TGCGCCAGCAGCTTCGCAGCGGGACAGGGAGGAACGTGGTCTAATGAAAAACTGTTTTTT
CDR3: CASSFAAGQGGTWSNEKLFF

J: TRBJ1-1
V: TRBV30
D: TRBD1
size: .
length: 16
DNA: TGTGCCTCCGCGACGTACACGACAGGGAGAACCACTGAAGCTTTCTTT
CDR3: CASATYTTGRTTEAFF

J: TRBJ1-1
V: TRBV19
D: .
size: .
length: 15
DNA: TGTGCCAGTAGTATAGTCGGCGGACTGGGCACTGAAGCTTTCTTT
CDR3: CASSIVGGLGTEAFF

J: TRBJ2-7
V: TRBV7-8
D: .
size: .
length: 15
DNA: TGTGCCAGCAGCTTAGGACCGGACAGCTCCTACGAGCAGTACTTC
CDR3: CASSLGPDSSYEQYF

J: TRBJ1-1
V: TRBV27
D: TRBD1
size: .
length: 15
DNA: TGTGCCAGCAGCACCAACAGGGGTTTGAACACTGAAGCTTTCTTT
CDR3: CASSTNRGLNTEAFF

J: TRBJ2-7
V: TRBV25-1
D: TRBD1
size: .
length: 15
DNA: TGTGCCAGCAGTGAATTCCTGCAGGGGGCGCTCGAGCAGTACTTC
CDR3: CASSEFLQGALEQYF

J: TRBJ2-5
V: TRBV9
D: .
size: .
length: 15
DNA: TGTGCCAGCAGCGTAGGTACCATTATTGAAGAGACCCAGTACTTC
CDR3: CASSVGTIIEETQYF

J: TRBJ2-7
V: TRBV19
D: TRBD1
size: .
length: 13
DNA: TGTGCCAGTAGTATGATACAGGGGAGTGAGCAGTACTTC
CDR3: CASSMIQGSEQYF

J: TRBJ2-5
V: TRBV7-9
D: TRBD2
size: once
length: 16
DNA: TGTGCCAGCAGCCAGATAGCGGGAGGGCGTGGAGAGACCCAGTACTTC
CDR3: CASSQIAGGRGETQYF

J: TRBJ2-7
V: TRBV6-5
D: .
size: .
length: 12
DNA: TGTGCCAGCAGTTACTCGGGCCACGAGCAGTACTTC
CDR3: CASSYSGHEQYF

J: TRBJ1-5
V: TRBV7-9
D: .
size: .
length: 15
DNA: TGTGCCAGCAGCTTAGCCAGGGATGGCAATCAGCCCCAGCATTTT
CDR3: CASSLARDGNQPQHF

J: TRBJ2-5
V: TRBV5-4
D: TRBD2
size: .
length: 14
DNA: TGTGCCAGCACCTTAGCGGGATCGTCGGAGACCCAGTACTTC
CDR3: CASTLAGSSETQYF

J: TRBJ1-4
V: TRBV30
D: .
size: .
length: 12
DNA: TGTGCCGCCCAACCTAGTAATGAAAAACTGTTTTTT
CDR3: CAAQPSNEKLFF

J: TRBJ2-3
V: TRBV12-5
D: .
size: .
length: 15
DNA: TGTGCTAGTGCCGGGCCAGCGGAGGCATCTGGTACGCAGTATTTT
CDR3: CASAGPAEASGTQYF

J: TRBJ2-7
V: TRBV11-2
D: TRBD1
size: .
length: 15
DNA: TGTGCCAGCAGCTGGACCGGGACAGGGGGCTACGAGCAGTACTTC
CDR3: CASSWTGTGGYEQYF

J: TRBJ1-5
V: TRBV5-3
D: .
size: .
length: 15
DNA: TGTGCCAGAAGCTTCAGGGGTGTGGGCAATCAGCCCCAGCATTTT
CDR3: CARSFRGVGNQPQHF

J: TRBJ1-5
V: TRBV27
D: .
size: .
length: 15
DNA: TGTGCCAGCACTTGGCCGGGAGCGAGCAATCAGCCCCAGCATTTT
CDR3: CASTWPGASNQPQHF

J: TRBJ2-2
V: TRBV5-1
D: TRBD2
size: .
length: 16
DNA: TGCGCCAGCAGCTGGGGCCCGGGACTAAACACCGGGGAGCTGTTTTTT
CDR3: CASSWGPGLNTGELFF

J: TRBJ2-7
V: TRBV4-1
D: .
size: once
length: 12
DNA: TGCGCCAGCAGCCATTACTCCTACGAGCAGTACTTC
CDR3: CASSHYSYEQYF

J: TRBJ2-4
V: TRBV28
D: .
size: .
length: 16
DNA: TGTGCCAGCAGGAAGGGCTACCTTCTAACCAAAAACATTCAGTACTTC
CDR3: CASRKGYLLTKNIQYF

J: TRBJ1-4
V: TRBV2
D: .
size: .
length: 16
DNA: TGTGCCAGCAGTGAAGCGCGAGGGGGAGGAGATGAAAAACTGTTTTTT
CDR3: CASSEARGGGDEKLFF

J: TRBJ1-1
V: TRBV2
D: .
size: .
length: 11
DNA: TGTGCCAGCAGAGAAAGGGGCGGTGCTTTCTTT
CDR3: CASRERGGAFF

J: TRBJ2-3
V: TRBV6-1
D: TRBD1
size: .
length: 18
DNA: TGTGCCAGCAGTGAAGTGAGGGGGCGAGGTATAGGCACAGATACGCAGTATTTT
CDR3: CASSEVRGRGIGTDTQYF

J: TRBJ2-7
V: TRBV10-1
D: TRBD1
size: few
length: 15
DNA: TGCGCCAGCAGCGCCGGGACAGTCCGAGGGAACGAGCAGTACTTC
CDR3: CASSAGTVRGNEQYF

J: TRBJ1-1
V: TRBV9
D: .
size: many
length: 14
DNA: TGTGCCAGCAGCGTAGGTGGAATAGGCACTGAAGCTTTCTTT
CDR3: CASSVGGIGTEAFF

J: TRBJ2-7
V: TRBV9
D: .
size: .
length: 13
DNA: TGTGCCAGCAGCGCGACAGTGCTAGACGAGCAGTACTTC
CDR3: CASSATVLDEQYF

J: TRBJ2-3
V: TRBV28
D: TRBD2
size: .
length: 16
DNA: TGTGCCAGCACGACTAGCGGGAGATTGGGCACCGGCACGCAGTATTTT
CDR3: CASTTSGRLGTGTQYF

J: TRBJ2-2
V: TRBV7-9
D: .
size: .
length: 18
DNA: TGTGCCAGCAGCTTAGGAATAACAGGCTCCCTTAACACCGGGGAGCTGTTTTTT
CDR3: CASSLGITGSLNTGELFF

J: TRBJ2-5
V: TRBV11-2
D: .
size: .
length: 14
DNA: TGTGCCAGCAGCTTATACGGCGGACAAGAGACCCAGTACTTC
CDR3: CASSLYGGQETQYF

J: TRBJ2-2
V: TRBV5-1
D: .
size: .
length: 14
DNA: TGCGCCAGCAGGACACGGCCGAACACCGGGGAGCTGTTTTTT
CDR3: CASRTRPNTGELFF

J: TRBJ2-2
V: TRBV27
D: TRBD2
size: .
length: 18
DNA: TGTGCCAGCAGTACATGGACTAGCGGGAGATTCGACACCGGGGAGCTGTTTTTT
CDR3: CASSTWTSGRFDTGELFF